The clone carrying this T cell receptor beta chain was seen a few times. Its antigen is unknown. The junction departs from germline at one end; a sequencing error may be responsible. The sample comes from a study of blood T cells in healthy people across ages. Investigators took around 10 milliliters of peripheral blood from every donor. The authors ran a second PCR of roughly 6 to 11 cycles using a sample-barcoded 5' primer and a J-beta primer mix. TCRdb used MiXCR to reprocess the 5' RACE reads, holding one entry per CDR3 protein. In the table there are some 940,000 distinct CDR3 sequences, approximately 32% of which are singletons. Study results and limitations: Naive CD4+ cell counts and diversity both ran higher in long-lived than in aged donors.

Germline V gives CDR1 MGHRA, CDR2 YSYEKL. The CDR3 spans 17 residues. These data were likewise used in another study, on T cells of mothers and their children. This second study notes: Versus unrelated pairs, overlap was slightly higher in related mother-child pairs, without reaching significance.

Source material: blood. The origin of this receptor is a woman in her 40s in good health. This chain links TRBV4-1 with TRBJ2-1; D perhaps matches TRBD1 (6 bases). CDR3 residues: CAGSQRPGPGAYNEQFF. The CDR3 nucleotides read TGCGCCGGCAGCCAACGTCCGGGACCAGGGGCGTACAATGAGCAGTTCTTC.